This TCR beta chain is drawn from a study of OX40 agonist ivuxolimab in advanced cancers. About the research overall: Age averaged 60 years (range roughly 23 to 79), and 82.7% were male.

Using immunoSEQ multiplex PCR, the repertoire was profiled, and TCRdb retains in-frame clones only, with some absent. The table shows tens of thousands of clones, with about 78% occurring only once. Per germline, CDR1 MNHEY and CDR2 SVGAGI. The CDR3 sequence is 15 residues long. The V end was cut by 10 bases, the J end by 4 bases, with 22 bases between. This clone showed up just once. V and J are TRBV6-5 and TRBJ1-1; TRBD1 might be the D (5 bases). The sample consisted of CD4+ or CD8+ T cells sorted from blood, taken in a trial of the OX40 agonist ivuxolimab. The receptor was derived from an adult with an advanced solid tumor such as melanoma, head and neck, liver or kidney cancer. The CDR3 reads CATAGGSPVFTEAFF. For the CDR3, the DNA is TGTGCCACCGCTGGGGGGAGTCCGGTATTCACTGAAGCTTTCTTT.